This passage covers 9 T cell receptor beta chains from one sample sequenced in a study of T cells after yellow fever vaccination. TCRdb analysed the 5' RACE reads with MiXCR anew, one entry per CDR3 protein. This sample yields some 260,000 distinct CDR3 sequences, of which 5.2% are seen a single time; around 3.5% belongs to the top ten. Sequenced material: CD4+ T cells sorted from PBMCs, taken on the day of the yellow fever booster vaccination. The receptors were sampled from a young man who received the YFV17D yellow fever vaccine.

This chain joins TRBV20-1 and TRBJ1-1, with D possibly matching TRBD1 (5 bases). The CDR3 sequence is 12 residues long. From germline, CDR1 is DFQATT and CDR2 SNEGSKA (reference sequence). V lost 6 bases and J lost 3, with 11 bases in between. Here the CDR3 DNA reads TGCAGTGCAACGGGGACGTACACTGAAGCTTTCTTT. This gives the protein CSATGTYTEAFF.

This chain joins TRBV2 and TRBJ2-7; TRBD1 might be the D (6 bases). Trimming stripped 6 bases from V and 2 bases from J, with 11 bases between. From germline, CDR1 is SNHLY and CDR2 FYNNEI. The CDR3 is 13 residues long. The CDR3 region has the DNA TGTGCCAGCAGCCAGGACAGCGCCTACGAGCAGTACTTC. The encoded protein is CASSQDSAYEQYF. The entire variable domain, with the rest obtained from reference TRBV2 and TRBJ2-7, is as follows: EPEVTQTPSHQVTQMGQEVILRCVPISNHLYFYWYRQILGQKVEFLVSFYNNEISEKSEIFDDQFSVERPDGSNFTLKIRSTKLEDSAMYFCASSQDSAYEQYFGPGTRLTVT.

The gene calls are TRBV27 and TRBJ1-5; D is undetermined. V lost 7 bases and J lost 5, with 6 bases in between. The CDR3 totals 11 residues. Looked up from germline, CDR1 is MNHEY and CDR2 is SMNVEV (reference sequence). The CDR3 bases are TGTGCCAGCACCTCACATCAGCCCCAGCATTTT. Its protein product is CASTSHQPQHF.

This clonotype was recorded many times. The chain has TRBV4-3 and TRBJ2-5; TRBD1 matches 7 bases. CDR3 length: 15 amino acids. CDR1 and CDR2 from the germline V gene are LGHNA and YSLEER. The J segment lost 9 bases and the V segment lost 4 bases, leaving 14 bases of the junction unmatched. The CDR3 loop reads CASSPGQAGRWSQYF. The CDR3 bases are TGCGCCAGCAGCCCCGGACAGGCTGGGCGCTGGTCCCAGTACTTC.

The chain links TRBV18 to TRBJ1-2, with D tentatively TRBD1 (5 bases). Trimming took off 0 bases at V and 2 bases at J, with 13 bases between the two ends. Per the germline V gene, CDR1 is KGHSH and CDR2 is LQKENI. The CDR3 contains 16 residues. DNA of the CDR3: TGTGCCAGCTCACCACCGTCGGGGCAGGCCAACTATGGCTACACCTTC. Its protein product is CASSPPSGQANYGYTF.

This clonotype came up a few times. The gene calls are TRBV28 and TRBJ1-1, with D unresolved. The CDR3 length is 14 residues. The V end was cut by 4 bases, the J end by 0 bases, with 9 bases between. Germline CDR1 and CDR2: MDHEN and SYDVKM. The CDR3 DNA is TGTGCCAGCAGTTGGGCGAGCATGAACACTGAAGCTTTCTTT. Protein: CASSWASMNTEAFF.

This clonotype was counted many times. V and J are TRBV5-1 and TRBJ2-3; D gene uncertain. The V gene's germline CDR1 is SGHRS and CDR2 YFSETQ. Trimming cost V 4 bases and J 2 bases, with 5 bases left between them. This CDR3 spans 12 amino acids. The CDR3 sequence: CASSTFTDTQYF. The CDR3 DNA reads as TGCGCCAGCAGCACGTTCACAGATACGCAGTATTTT. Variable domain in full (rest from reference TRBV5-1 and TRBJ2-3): KAGVTQTPRYLIKTRGQQVTLSCSPISGHRSVSWYQQTPGQGLQFLFEYFSETQRNKGNFPGRFSGRQFSNSRSEMNVSTLELGDSALYLCASSTFTDTQYFGPGTRLTVL.

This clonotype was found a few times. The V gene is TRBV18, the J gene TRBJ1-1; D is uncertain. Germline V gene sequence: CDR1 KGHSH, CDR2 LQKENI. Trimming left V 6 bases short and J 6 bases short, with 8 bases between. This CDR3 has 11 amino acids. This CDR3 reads CASSGKAEAFF. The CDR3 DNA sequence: TGTGCCAGCTCCGGCAAGGCTGAAGCTTTCTTT.

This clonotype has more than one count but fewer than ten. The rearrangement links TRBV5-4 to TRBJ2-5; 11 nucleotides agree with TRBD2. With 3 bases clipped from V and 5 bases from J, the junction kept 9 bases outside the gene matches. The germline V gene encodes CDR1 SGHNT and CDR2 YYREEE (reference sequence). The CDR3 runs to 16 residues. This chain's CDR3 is CASSSGDSGGEETQYF. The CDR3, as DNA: TGTGCCAGCAGCTCCGGTGATAGCGGGGGGGAGGAGACCCAGTACTTC.